This T cell receptor beta chain was recorded in a study of blood T cell repertoires in COVID-19. Study in general: Donors in the United States, Italy and Spain gave samples during acute or convalescent COVID-19. Nucleic acid was either cDNA or gDNA, and it came from T cells, B-cell-depleted T cells, or PBMCs.

Original processing methods: Amplification of reference gene primers provided the estimated nucleated cell counts. Sequencing used immunoSEQ multiplex PCR; TCRdb keeps in-frame clones, though not all of them. That table gives V, J and clone size, and the DNA gave D and trimming. This table holds fewer than 35,000 clones, 80% to 90% found once. Sequencing was performed on peripheral blood. This clonotype was sampled from a woman in her fifties or sixties with active COVID-19.

CDR3 region: CASSVDLIGTGRDTQYF. For the CDR3, the DNA is TGTGCCAGCAGCGTAGACCTGATAGGGACAGGGAGGGATACGCAGTATTTT. This chain links TRBV9 with TRBJ2-3, with 9 bases lining up with TRBD1. This CDR3 comprises 17 residues. Trimming at V came to 0 bases and at J to 6 bases, leaving 11 bases not matched to a gene. Germline V gene sequence: CDR1 SGDLS, CDR2 YYNGEE.